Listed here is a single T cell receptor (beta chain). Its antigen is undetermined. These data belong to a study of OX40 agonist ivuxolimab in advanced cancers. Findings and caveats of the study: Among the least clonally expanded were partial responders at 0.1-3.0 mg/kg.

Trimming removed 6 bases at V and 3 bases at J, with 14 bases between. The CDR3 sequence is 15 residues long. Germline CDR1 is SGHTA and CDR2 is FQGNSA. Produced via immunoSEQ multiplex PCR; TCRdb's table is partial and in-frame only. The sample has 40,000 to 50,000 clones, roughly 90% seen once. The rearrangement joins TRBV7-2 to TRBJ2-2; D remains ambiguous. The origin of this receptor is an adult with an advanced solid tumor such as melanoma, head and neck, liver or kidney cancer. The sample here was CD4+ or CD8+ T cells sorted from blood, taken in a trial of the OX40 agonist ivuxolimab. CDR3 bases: TGTGCCAGCAGATCTGAAATTTCCTACACCGGGGAGCTGTTTTTT. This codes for CASRSEISYTGELFF.